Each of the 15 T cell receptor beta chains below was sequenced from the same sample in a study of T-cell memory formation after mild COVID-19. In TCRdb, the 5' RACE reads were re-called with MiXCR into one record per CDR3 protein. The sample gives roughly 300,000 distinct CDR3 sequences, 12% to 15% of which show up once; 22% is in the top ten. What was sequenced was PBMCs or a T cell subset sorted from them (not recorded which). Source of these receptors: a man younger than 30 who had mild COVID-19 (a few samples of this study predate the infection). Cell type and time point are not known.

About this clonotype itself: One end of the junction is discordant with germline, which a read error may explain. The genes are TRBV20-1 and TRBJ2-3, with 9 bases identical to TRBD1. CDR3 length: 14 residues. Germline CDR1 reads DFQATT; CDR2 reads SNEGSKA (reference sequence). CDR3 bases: TGCAGTACTAGGGACAGGGAGAGCACAGATACGCAGTATTTT. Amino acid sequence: CSTRDRESTDTQYF.

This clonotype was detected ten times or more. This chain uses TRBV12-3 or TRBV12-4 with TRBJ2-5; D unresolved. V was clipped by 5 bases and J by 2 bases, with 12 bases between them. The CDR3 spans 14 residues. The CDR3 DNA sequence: TGTGCCAGCAGTCTTCGTGGGATACAAGAGACCCAGTACTTC. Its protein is CASSLRGIQETQYF.

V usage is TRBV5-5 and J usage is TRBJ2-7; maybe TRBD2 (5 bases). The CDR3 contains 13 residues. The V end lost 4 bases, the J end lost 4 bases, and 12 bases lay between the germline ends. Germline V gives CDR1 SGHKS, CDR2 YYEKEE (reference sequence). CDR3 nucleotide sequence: TGTGCCAGCAGCCTGTGGCCGGGATACGAGCAGTACGTC. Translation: CASSLWPGYEQYV.

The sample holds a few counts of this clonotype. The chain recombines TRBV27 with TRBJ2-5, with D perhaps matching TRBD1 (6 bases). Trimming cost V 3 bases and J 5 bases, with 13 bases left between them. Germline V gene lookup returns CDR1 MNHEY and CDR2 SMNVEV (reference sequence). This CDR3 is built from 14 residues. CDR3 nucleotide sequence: TGTGCCAGCAGTTTCGTGGGGGCCTGGGAGACCCAGTACTTC. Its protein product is CASSFVGAWETQYF.

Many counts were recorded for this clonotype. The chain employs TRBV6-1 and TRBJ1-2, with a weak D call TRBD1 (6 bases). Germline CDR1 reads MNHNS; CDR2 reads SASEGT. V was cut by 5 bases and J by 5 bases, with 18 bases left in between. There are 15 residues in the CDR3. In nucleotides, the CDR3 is TGTGCCAGCAGTCCCGGGGGGCGGGGAAGGTATGGCTACACCTTC. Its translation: CASSPGGRGRYGYTF.

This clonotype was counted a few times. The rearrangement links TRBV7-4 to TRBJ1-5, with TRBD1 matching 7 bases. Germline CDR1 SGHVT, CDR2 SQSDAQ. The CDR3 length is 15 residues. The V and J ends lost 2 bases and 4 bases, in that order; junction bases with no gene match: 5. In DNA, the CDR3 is TGTGCCAGCAGCTTAAGGGGGCAAGAAAATCAGCCCCAGCATTTT. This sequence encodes CASSLRGQENQPQHF. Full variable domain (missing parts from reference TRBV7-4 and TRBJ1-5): GAGVSQSPRYKVAKRGRDVALRCDSISGHVTLYWYRQTLGQGSEVLTYSQSDAQRDKSGRPSGRFSAERPERSVSTLKIQRTEQGDSAVYLCASSLRGQENQPQHFGDGTRLSIL.

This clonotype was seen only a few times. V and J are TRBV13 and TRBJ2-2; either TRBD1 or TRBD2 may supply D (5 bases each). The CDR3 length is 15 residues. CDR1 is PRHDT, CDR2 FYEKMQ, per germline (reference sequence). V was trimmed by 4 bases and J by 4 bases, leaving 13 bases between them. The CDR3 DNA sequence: TGTGCCAGCAGCTGGCGAGGGGCGGGCACCGGGGAGCTGTTTTTT. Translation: CASSWRGAGTGELFF.

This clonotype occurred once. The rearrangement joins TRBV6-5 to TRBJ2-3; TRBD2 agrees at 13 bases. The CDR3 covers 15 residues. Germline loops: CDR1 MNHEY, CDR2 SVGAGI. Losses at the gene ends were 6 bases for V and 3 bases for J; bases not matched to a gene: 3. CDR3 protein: CASRRLAGGTDTQYF. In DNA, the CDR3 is TGTGCCAGCAGAAGACTAGCGGGGGGTACAGATACGCAGTATTTT.

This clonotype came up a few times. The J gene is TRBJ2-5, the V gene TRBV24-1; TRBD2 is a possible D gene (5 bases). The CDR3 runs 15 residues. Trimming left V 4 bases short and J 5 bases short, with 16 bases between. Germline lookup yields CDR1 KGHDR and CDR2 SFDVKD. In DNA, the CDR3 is TGTGCCACCAGTGACCCCACTAGGATAGGTGAGACCCAGTACTTC. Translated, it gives CATSDPTRIGETQYF.

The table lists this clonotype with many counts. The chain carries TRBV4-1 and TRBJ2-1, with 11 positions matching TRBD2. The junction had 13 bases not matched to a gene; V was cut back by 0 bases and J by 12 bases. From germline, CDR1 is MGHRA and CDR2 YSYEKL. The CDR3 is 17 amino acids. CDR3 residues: CASSQDGTSGHNRGQFF. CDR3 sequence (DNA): TGCGCCAGCAGCCAAGATGGGACTAGCGGTCATAATCGTGGGCAGTTCTTC.

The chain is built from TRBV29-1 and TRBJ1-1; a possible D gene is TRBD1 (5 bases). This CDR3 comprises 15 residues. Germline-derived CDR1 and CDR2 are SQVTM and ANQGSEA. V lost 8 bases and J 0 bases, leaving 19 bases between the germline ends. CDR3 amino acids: CSTRAGWGMNTEAFF. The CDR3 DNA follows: TGCAGCACGAGGGCTGGATGGGGGATGAACACTGAAGCTTTCTTT.

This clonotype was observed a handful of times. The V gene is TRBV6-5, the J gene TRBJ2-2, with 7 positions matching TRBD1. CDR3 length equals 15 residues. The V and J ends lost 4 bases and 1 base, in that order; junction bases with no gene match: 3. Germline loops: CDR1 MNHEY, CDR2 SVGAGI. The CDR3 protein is CASSFWTGNTGELFF. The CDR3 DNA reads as TGTGCCAGCAGTTTTTGGACAGGGAACACCGGGGAGCTGTTTTTT.

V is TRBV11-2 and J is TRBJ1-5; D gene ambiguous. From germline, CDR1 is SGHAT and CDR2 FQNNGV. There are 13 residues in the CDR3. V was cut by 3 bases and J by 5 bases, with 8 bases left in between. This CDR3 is CASSFKTDQPQHF. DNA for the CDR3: TGTGCCAGCAGCTTTAAGACCGATCAGCCCCAGCATTTT.

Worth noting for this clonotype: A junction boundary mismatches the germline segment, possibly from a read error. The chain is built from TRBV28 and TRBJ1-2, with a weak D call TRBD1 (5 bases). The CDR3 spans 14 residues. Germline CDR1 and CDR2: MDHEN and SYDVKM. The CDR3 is CASSGHSINYGYAF. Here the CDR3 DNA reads TGTGCCAGCAGCGGACACAGCATTAACTATGGCTACGCCTTC.

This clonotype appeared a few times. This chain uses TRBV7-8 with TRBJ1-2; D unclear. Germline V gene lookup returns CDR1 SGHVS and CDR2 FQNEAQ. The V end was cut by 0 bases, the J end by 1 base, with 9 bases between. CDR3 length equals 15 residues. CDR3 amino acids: CASSLANGGNYGYTF. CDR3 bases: TGTGCCAGCAGCTTAGCGAATGGCGGTAACTATGGCTACACCTTC. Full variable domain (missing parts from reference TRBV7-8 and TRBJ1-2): GAGVSQSPRYKVAKRGQDVALRCDPISGHVSLFWYQQALGQGPEFLTYFQNEAQLDKSGLPSDRFFAERPEGSVSTLKIQRTQQEDSAVYLCASSLANGGNYGYTFGSGTRLTVV.